This T cell receptor (beta chain) was identified during a study of PD-1 blockade in classical Hodgkin lymphoma (dated by TCRdb to 2020 to 2021). The study in broad terms: Nivolumab dosing was 3 mg/kg intravenously every 2 weeks, continuing until either disease progression or unacceptable toxicity. To define a peripheral blood immune signature of response to PD-1 blockade in classical Hodgkin lymphoma, the study combined TCR beta sequencing with CyTOF.

Genomic DNA was isolated using the Qiagen DNeasy kit from unsorted PBMCs as well as from negatively selected CD4+ and CD8+ fractions. TCR beta CDR3 regions were amplified by immunoSEQ multiplex PCR using primers annealing to V and J segments. A synthetic immune receptor repertoire was used to minimize amplification bias, and any remaining bias was removed computationally after sequencing. Processing in the source paper ran as follows. Repertoire diversity was quantified as the Shannon entropy index using custom Python scripts. Unsorted, CD4+ and CD8+ repertoires were analyzed separately, except for combined analyses in which CD4+ and CD8+ sequences were merged in silico. Clonal expansion was defined as at least a 2-fold frequency increase after treatment relative to C1D1, with a pseudocount of 0.5 for undetected baseline clones. Clones with 0 or 1 copy at C1D1 were defined as singleton clones, while clones with 2 or more copies were defined as non-singleton clones. By matching protein sequences in sorted samples from the same patient, clones expanded in unsorted samples were annotated as CD4+, CD8+ or unknown. Wilcoxon tests on paired samples were used to test diversity changes from C1D1 to C4D1. Entries here come from immuneACCESS through TCRdb and include only in-frame sequences with V and J called. Some clones fail to appear in such tables; in the studies checked, an unresolved V gene covers under half of the shortfall, and the cause of the remainder is unknown. That table gives V, J and clone size, and the DNA gave D and trimming. Present in this sample are more than 9,500 clones, 80% to 85% of which were seen just once. Under 45% of the sample rests with the top ten.

Beyond this particular receptor, the publication reports: Baseline TCR diversity was reported as lower in newly diagnosed patients than in healthy donors, and lower still in relapsed/refractory patients. Lower diversity was seen in patients whose nivolumab began less than 1 year after ASCT, and these patients were left out of later analyses so that immune reconstitution would not confound the results. CD4+ but not CD8+ TCR diversity rose significantly by C4D1 (p=0.0027 vs p=0.16), most apparent in complete responders (p=0.02). Trial patients achieving complete response had baseline diversity similar to newly diagnosed patients, whereas partial responders and progressors had significantly lower diversity. The study was restricted to a single clinical trial cohort, and the causes of repertoire differences, possibly disease activity or prior therapy, were left undefined.

As concerns this clone: Its antigen specificity is not known. No per-base quality is available; no much larger clone lies one base away.

According to the study, the label for this sample's time point signals: cycle 1 day 1 (C1D1), immediately before nivolumab initiation. Every trial patient had relapsed after autologous stem cell transplantation, and cohorts A, B and C differed in prior brentuximab vedotin exposure. Magnetic negative selection with a Miltenyi CD8+ T cell isolation kit was used to purify CD8+ T cells from thawed PBMCs. A total of 50 to 70 patients with relapsed/refractory classical Hodgkin lymphoma made up the trial cohort, and each patient's best overall response was complete response, partial response or progressive disease. In the multi-cohort phase II CheckMate 205 trial, trial patients received single-agent nivolumab. An independent review committee assessed best overall response using the 2007 International Working Group response criteria. Trial PBMCs were collected just before the start of nivolumab (C1D1) and during therapy at cycle 2 day 1 and cycle 4 day 1. After peripheral blood was drawn into 8 mL Vacutainer Cell Preparation Tubes, PBMCs were isolated by centrifugation and then cryopreserved. Purified CD4+ and CD8+ fractions were prepared only for cases where an additional PBMC sample was available. Magnetically labelled cells were removed on LS columns in a quadroMACS separator, and the flow-through was collected as the purified fraction.

The CDR3 measures 14 amino acids from cysteine to phenylalanine. Only the CDR3 portion is preserved as DNA: 42 bases, with reading frame beginning at the first base. The germline V gene (reference sequence) yields SEHNR for CDR1 and FQNEAQ for CDR2. At the junction V is shortened by 2 bases and J by 4 bases, with 11 bases in between. The receptor was isolated from a human donor with classical Hodgkin lymphoma. The chain couples TRBV7-9 to TRBJ1-1, and possibly TRBD1, on 6 matching bases. Here the sequenced sample was CD8+ T cells from blood, taken at baseline. This receptor carries the CDR3 CASSLIEQGTEAFF. The sequenced DNA: TGTGCCAGCAGCTTAATAGAACAGGGCACTGAAGCTTTCTTT.